These T cell receptor beta chains were read from a single sample in a study of glioma-infiltrating T cells after dendritic cell vaccination. Profiled with immunoSEQ multiplex PCR; TCRdb holds only in-frame clones, not every one. The sample holds fewer than 85,000 clones; 70% to 90% are singletons and the top ten take approximately 3%. The material was blood, obtained before dendritic cell vaccination. The receptors were gathered from a human donor with glioblastoma. The CDR3 runs from the conserved cysteine through the conserved F or W. D genes are given only for firm matches. Size values are once, few and many counts, or a class for expanded clones, and some rows have none.

>TRBV19|TRBJ1-1|-|TRBD1
TGTGCCAGTAGTGCGCGGTCCGGGATCAGGGGGTACACTGAAGCTTTCTTT
CASSARSGIRGYTEAFF
>TRBV12-5|TRBJ2-1|-|-
TGTGCTAGTGGTTTGGAGGTAGCGAATGAGCAGTTCTTC
CASGLEVANEQFF
>TRBV28|TRBJ2-5|few|TRBD1
TGTGCCAGCAGTCAGACAGGGGGCGGGGAGACCCAGTACTTC
CASSQTGGGETQYF
>TRBV10-1|TRBJ1-4|once|-
TGCGCCAGCAGTGAACGGGTGACGAATGAAAAACTGTTTTTT
CASSERVTNEKLFF
>TRBV19|TRBJ2-7|-|-
TGTGCCAGTAGTATGTCCCCGGGAGACTCCTACGAGCAGTACTTC
CASSMSPGDSYEQYF
>TRBV29-1|TRBJ1-2|-|-
TGCAGCGTTGATTCCGGGCAGGGAAATGGCTACACCTTC
CSVDSGQGNGYTF
>TRBV7-2|TRBJ2-7|-|-
TGTGCCAGCAGCCCCGTCGCGGGGTTCGAGCAGTACTTC
CASSPVAGFEQYF
>TRBV10-3|TRBJ1-1|-|TRBD1
TGTGCCATCAGCGGTAAGACAGGGTTGAACACTGAAGCTTTCTTT
CAISGKTGLNTEAFF
>TRBV4-1|TRBJ2-1|-|TRBD2
TGCGCCAGCAGGCAGGTGGAACTAGCGGGGTCCCGTGAGCAGTTCTTC
CASRQVELAGSREQFF
>TRBV7-8|TRBJ2-5|-|-
TGTGCCAGCAGCTCCCCGCGAATAAGGCGGGAAGAGACCCAGTACTTC
CASSSPRIRREETQYF
>TRBV5-1|TRBJ1-1|-|TRBD1
TGCGCCAGCAGCTGGGGACAGAGGAACACTGAAGCTTTCTTT
CASSWGQRNTEAFF
>TRBV28|TRBJ2-1|few|-
TGTGCCAGCAGCTCGGCCGAGAGGGCTTACAATGAGCAGTTCTTC
CASSSAERAYNEQFF
>TRBV5-8|TRBJ1-4|-|-
TGTGCCAGCAGCTTTTTGCAGGGAATCAATGAAAAACTGTTTTTT
CASSFLQGINEKLFF
>TRBV6-1|TRBJ1-5|-|-
TGTGCCAGCAGTGGCCATACAGTCCAGCCCCAGCATTTT
CASSGHTVQPQHF
>TRBV18|TRBJ1-2|-|TRBD1
TGTGCCAGCTCACCACCTTCGGCGAGACAGGGAGGCTATGGCTACACCTTC
CASSPPSARQGGYGYTF
>TRBV25-1|TRBJ2-3|-|TRBD2
TGTGCCAGCTCGCTGGGGGGGGGTAACACAGATACGCAGTATTTT
CASSLGGGNTDTQYF
>TRBV6-1|TRBJ2-2|-|-
TGTGCCAGCAGCGACTCGATGAACACCGGGGAGCTGTTTTTT
CASSDSMNTGELFF
>TRBV30|TRBJ1-6|-|-
TGTGCCTGGAGCCCGGACAGCTCCTATAATTCACCCCTCCACTTT
CAWSPDSSYNSPLHF
>TRBV6-6|TRBJ1-4|-|-
TGTGCCAGCAGTTACGGGGGGAGCGAAAAACTGTTTTTT
CASSYGGSEKLFF
>TRBV15|TRBJ2-1|-|-
TGTGCCACCAGCAGAGAGAGGAGGAATGAGCAGTTCTTC
CATSRERRNEQFF
>TRBV7-3|TRBJ2-1|-|-
TGTGCCAGCAGCCCCGATCGGGGTGAGCAGTTCTTC
CASSPDRGEQFF
>TRBV28|TRBJ2-7|-|TRBD2
TGTGCCAGCAGTGCCAGCGGGGGGACACCCACCTACGAGCAGTACTTC
CASSASGGTPTYEQYF
>TRBV6-1|TRBJ1-1|once|-
TGTGCCAGCAGTGGAGAAGTAACAGTGAACACTGAAGCTTTCTTT
CASSGEVTVNTEAFF
>TRBV2|TRBJ2-5|-|-
TGTGCCAGCAGTGAGTGGGTGGGCCCCCAAGAGACCCAGTACTTC
CASSEWVGPQETQYF
>TRBV2|TRBJ2-3|-|-
TGTGCCAGCAGTGGCGGCAGCACAGATACGCAGTATTTT
CASSGGSTDTQYF
>TRBV25-1|TRBJ1-2|-|-
TGTGCCAGCAGTGGCACAGGGTCCCTCTATGGCTACACCTTC
CASSGTGSLYGYTF
>TRBV19|TRBJ1-6|-|-
TGTGCCAGTAGTGTTGACAGGAGCTCCTATAATTCCCCCCTCCACTTT
CASSVDRSSYNSPLHF
>TRBV5-1|TRBJ2-3|-|TRBD2
TGCGCCAGCAGCTTCCTAGCGGGCAGACAGAGCACAGATACGCAGTATTTT
CASSFLAGRQSTDTQYF
>TRBV28|TRBJ1-1|-|-
TGTGCCAGCAGCTCCAGGGTTTTGACTGAAGCTTTCTTT
CASSSRVLTEAFF
>TRBV7-6|TRBJ1-6|-|-
TGTGCCAGCAGCTTAGAGGCGGGGGGCCTGAGCTCCTATAATTCACCCCTCCACTTT
CASSLEAGGLSSYNSPLHF
>TRBV4-1|TRBJ2-7|-|TRBD1
TGCGCCAGCAGCCAAGAATGGACAGGGGGCCCTTACGAGCAGTACTTC
CASSQEWTGGPYEQYF
>TRBV14|TRBJ2-5|-|TRBD2
TGTGCCAGCAGCCCCCGGACTAGCGGGGGGTTAGAGACCCAGTACTTC
CASSPRTSGGLETQYF
>TRBV7-3|TRBJ2-5|-|TRBD2
TGTGCCAGCAGCTTAACTCCAGGGACTAGCGGGATTAGCACAGAGACCCAGTACTTC
CASSLTPGTSGISTETQYF
>TRBV6-1|TRBJ1-5|once|TRBD1
TGTGCCAGCAGTGAACTGGGACAGAGCAATCAGCCCCAGCATTTT
CASSELGQSNQPQHF
>TRBV5-1|TRBJ1-1|-|TRBD1
TGCGCCAGCAGCTCGGGACAGGGATTGAACACTGAAGCTTTCTTT
CASSSGQGLNTEAFF
>TRBV4-1|TRBJ2-1|once|-
TGCGCCAGCAGCCAAGAAGGTCTAGCTCTACGCAGTGAGCAGTTCTTC
CASSQEGLALRSEQFF
>TRBV19|TRBJ1-2|-|TRBD1
TGTGCCAGTAGTAGGGCCGGGACAGGGGTATATGGCTACACCTTC
CASSRAGTGVYGYTF
>TRBV20-1|TRBJ1-3|few|-
TGCAGTGCCTTGACAGGAAACACCATATATTTT
CSALTGNTIYF
>TRBV27|TRBJ1-4|-|-
TGTGCCAGCAGTTTGGCGGGGGCAACTAATGAAAAACTGTTTTTT
CASSLAGATNEKLFF
>TRBV5-1|TRBJ1-6|-|-
TGCGCCAGCAGCTTGGAGGCGGGGGCGCGAAATTCACCCCTCCACTTT
CASSLEAGARNSPLHF
>TRBV7-2|TRBJ2-5|once|-
TGTGCCAGCAGGAGGGACTCGCGAGAGACCCAGTACTTC
CASRRDSRETQYF
>TRBV4-2|TRBJ2-7|-|TRBD2
TGTGCCAGCAGCCGGACTAGCGGGGATTACGAGCAGTACTTC
CASSRTSGDYEQYF
>TRBV4-1|TRBJ1-5|-|-
TGCGCCAGCAGCCAAGAAGTTTTCGGTCAGCCCCAGCATTTT
CASSQEVFGQPQHF
>TRBV7-3|TRBJ1-6|-|-
TGTGCCAGCAGCTCCGAAGGGACTCTTAATTCACCCCTCCACTTT
CASSSEGTLNSPLHF
>TRBV5-1|TRBJ2-1|-|-
TGCGCCAGCAGCCAAAGATCGGATGAGCAGTTCTTC
CASSQRSDEQFF
>TRBV25-1|TRBJ2-5|-|TRBD1
TGTGCCAGCAGTCCGCACAGGGGGAGAGAGACCCAGTACTTC
CASSPHRGRETQYF
>TRBV5-6|TRBJ1-2|-|-
TGTGCCAGCAGCTTGGGACTCCAGGGGAACTATGGCTACACCTTC
CASSLGLQGNYGYTF
>TRBV5-1|TRBJ2-5|-|TRBD1
TGCGCCAGCTCCCGGACAGGGGGCGCGGAGACCCAGTACTTC
CASSRTGGAETQYF
>TRBV2|TRBJ2-3|few|TRBD1
TGTGCCAGCAGGAGACAGGGGCCTTTCACAGATACGCAGTATTTT
CASRRQGPFTDTQYF
>TRBV25-1|TRBJ2-2|-|TRBD2
TGTGCCAGCAGTGGGCGGAGGGCGGGAGTGAACACCGGGGAGCTGTTTTTT
CASSGRRAGVNTGELFF